This is a list of T cell receptor beta chains from one sample in a study of blood T cell repertoires in COVID-19. Profiling relied on immunoSEQ multiplex PCR, and the TCRdb table lists in-frame clones only, not all of them. This table has about 270,000 clones, 85% to 90% appearing once. Sample: peripheral blood. These receptors were taken from a woman aged 25 to 39 with COVID-19, enrolled during active disease. Both conserved end residues are part of each CDR3. The order of the fields is J gene, D gene, clone size, V gene, CDR3 DNA, CDR3 protein. The D gene is left open where the match is weak. Not all rows give a size; the values are once, few, many and, for expanded clones, a class.

TRBJ1-5 - few TRBV19 TGTGCCAGTCAACAAATCCAACAGGGCCTCAATCAGCCCCAGCATTTT CASQQIQQGLNQPQHF
TRBJ2-7 TRBD1 - TRBV5-6 TGTGCCAGCAGCTTGGAGGTGGGAGGGGACAGGGAGTTC CASSLEVGGDREF
TRBJ1-1 - - TRBV5-1 TGCGCCAGCAGCTTGGACGACAGGCTCGAAGCTTTCTTT CASSLDDRLEAFF
TRBJ2-7 TRBD1 - TRBV20-1 TGCAGTGCTAGTGGAGCCGACAGGGTCCTGTCCTACGAGCAGTACTTC CSASGADRVLSYEQYF
TRBJ2-4 - - TRBV5-8 TGTGCCAGCAGCTTCGAGACCCGCGGAAACATTCAGTACTTC CASSFETRGNIQYF
TRBJ1-6 - few TRBV19 TGTGCCAGTAGTACCCCTGACTTCGGCGAAAATTCACCCCTCCACTTT CASSTPDFGENSPLHF
TRBJ2-2 TRBD2 - TRBV7-9 TGTGCCAGCAGCCAGAGGGCGGGGGCCGGGGAGCTGTTTTTT CASSQRAGAGELFF
TRBJ2-3 - few TRBV27 TGTGCCAGCAGTTTACTTCCGTCAGATACGCAGTATTTT CASSLLPSDTQYF
TRBJ1-5 - - TRBV10-3 TGTGCCATCACCGAAGGGGCTAATAGCAATCAGCCCCAGCATTTT CAITEGANSNQPQHF
TRBJ2-1 TRBD2 - TRBV11-2 TGTGCCAGCAGCCCGGGGGGGGTGGACAATGAGCAGTTCTTC CASSPGGVDNEQFF
TRBJ2-7 - - TRBV3-1/TRBV3-2 TGTGCCAGCGGCTTGACTCGTTTCGACGAGCAGTACTTC CASGLTRFDEQYF
TRBJ2-5 TRBD1 - TRBV10-1 TGCGCCAGCAGCCCCGGACAGGGGTTACAAGAGACCCAGTACTTC CASSPGQGLQETQYF
TRBJ2-1 TRBD2 - TRBV4-2 TGTGCCAGCAGCCAAGAAACTAGCGGGGGGTACAATGAGCAGTTCTTC CASSQETSGGYNEQFF
TRBJ2-1 - - TRBV6-2/TRBV6-3 TGTGCCAGCAGTTACTCCCGGGGGAGCTCCTACAATGAGCAGTTCTTC CASSYSRGSSYNEQFF
TRBJ2-3 - - TRBV5-4 TGTGCCAGCAGCTTGGTGGGTCGGAGGGGTTCAGATACGCAGTATTTT CASSLVGRRGSDTQYF
TRBJ2-7 TRBD1 - TRBV5-6 TGTGCCAGCAGCTTGCCGAACAGGGGTGCCCACGAGCAGTACTTC CASSLPNRGAHEQYF
TRBJ2-3 - - TRBV11-2 TGTGCCAGCAGCTTATCTGCCTCCGGAGCGCAGTATTTT CASSLSASGAQYF
TRBJ2-7 TRBD2 - TRBV7-9 TGTGCCAGCAGCTCCAACAGCGGGGTCTACGAGCAGTACTTC CASSSNSGVYEQYF
TRBJ2-5 TRBD2 few TRBV28 TGTGCCAGCAGTTTAACAGGCGGGGGGCAAGAGACCCAGTACTTC CASSLTGGGQETQYF
TRBJ1-1 - - TRBV10-3 TGTGCCATCACCCGACAGAGACAGAACACTGAAGCTTTCTTT CAITRQRQNTEAFF
TRBJ2-5 - - TRBV3-1/TRBV3-2 TGTGCCAGCAGCCAAGAAGAGCCCACGACAGGATATTATGGGGAGACCCAGTACTTC CASSQEEPTTGYYGETQYF
TRBJ2-2 - - TRBV11-2 TGTGCCAGCAGCTTAAGCCGCATCGGGGGGCTGTTTTTT CASSLSRIGGLFF
TRBJ1-4 - - TRBV6-5 TGTGCCAGCAGTCTCCAGGGAGGAGGTGAAAAACTGTTTTTT CASSLQGGGEKLFF
TRBJ1-2 - few TRBV19 TGTGCCAGCGCGAGGAAGGGAGACAGGACTAACTATGGCTACACCTTC CASARKGDRTNYGYTF
TRBJ1-5 - - TRBV29-1 TGCAGCGTTGAATGGGGTAGGGGTCAGCCCCAGCATTTT CSVEWGRGQPQHF
TRBJ2-1 TRBD2 - TRBV27 TGTGCCAGCAGTTTAGCGGGGGGTATCTATGAGCAGTTCTTC CASSLAGGIYEQFF
TRBJ1-2 - - TRBV14 TGTGCCAGCAGCCAAGATCATCAGGCACGGCCGGGGGGCTACACCTTC CASSQDHQARPGGYTF
TRBJ2-3 TRBD2 - TRBV28 TGTGCCAGCAGTCTAGCGGGGGGGCGGAATACGCAGTATTTT CASSLAGGRNTQYF
TRBJ2-1 TRBD2 - TRBV13 TGTGCCAGCAGCCCTCCGGGACTAGCCGACAATGAGCAGTTCTTC CASSPPGLADNEQFF
TRBJ2-2 - few TRBV18 TGTGCCAGCGACAACGCGAACACCGGGGAGCTGTTTTTT CASDNANTGELFF
TRBJ2-1 TRBD1 once TRBV2 TGTGCCAGCTGCCGACAGGGTACCTACAATGAGCAGTTCTTC CASCRQGTYNEQFF
TRBJ1-5 - few TRBV19 TGTGCCAGAAATCCCCTGACAGGTAGCAATCAGCCCCAGCATTTT CARNPLTGSNQPQHF
TRBJ2-1 TRBD2 once TRBV3-1/TRBV3-2 TGTGCCAGCAGCCAAGGTTGGGCGGGGGAGGAGCAGTTCTTC CASSQGWAGEEQFF
TRBJ1-5 - - TRBV5-1 TGCGCCAGCAGCTTGGGCACTGTTAGCAATCAGCCCCAGCATTTT CASSLGTVSNQPQHF
TRBJ2-2 - - TRBV6-1 TGTGCCAGCAGTGAAATCTGGGCCTCCACCGGGGAGCTGTTTTTT CASSEIWASTGELFF
TRBJ1-1 TRBD1 - TRBV7-9 TGTGCCAGCAGCTTAGAGGAGACCGGGACAGGGCCTGAAGCTTTCTTT CASSLEETGTGPEAFF
TRBJ1-1 TRBD1 - TRBV10-3 TGTGCCATCAGCCCACAGGGGGACTACACTGAAGCTTTCTTT CAISPQGDYTEAFF
TRBJ1-2 - once TRBV5-4 TGTGCCAGCAGCACCGCCTGGGGGGGCCATGGCTACACCTTC CASSTAWGGHGYTF
TRBJ1-4 TRBD1 - TRBV3-1/TRBV3-2 TGTGCCAGCAGCCAGCAGGGGACAGCGAATGAAAAACTGTTTTTT CASSQQGTANEKLFF
TRBJ2-7 TRBD1 - TRBV6-1 TGTGCCAGCAGTGAGTGGACAGGGAGCTCCTACGAGCAGTACTTC CASSEWTGSSYEQYF
TRBJ2-3 - - TRBV13 TGTGCCAGCAGCTTTCGGGGGACAGATACGCAGTATTTT CASSFRGTDTQYF
TRBJ1-2 - once TRBV18 TGTGCCAGCTCACCACCCCAGAACGCCTATGGCTACACCTTC CASSPPQNAYGYTF
TRBJ2-1 - - TRBV7-9 TGTGCCAGCAGCTTAGTGGGGGGCTCCTACAATGAGCAGTTCTTC CASSLVGGSYNEQFF
TRBJ1-6 - - TRBV4-2 TGTGCCAGCAGCCAAGAGGGGCGCTCACCCCTCCACTTT CASSQEGRSPLHF
TRBJ2-7 TRBD1 - TRBV29-1 TGCAGCGTTGAAGTGAGGGGGCAGCCGAACTACGAGCAGTACTTC CSVEVRGQPNYEQYF
TRBJ2-1 TRBD2 - TRBV6-5 TGTGCCAGCAGACCCCTGGCGGGGGGGGTCAATGAGCAGTTCTTC CASRPLAGGVNEQFF
TRBJ1-1 - - TRBV29-1 TGCAGCGTGGGACGGGGTGCGGGGGAAGCTTTCTTT CSVGRGAGEAFF
TRBJ2-7 TRBD2 - TRBV13 TGTGCCAGCAGCCTGGGTCTAGCGGGGGGCGAGCAGTACTTC CASSLGLAGGEQYF